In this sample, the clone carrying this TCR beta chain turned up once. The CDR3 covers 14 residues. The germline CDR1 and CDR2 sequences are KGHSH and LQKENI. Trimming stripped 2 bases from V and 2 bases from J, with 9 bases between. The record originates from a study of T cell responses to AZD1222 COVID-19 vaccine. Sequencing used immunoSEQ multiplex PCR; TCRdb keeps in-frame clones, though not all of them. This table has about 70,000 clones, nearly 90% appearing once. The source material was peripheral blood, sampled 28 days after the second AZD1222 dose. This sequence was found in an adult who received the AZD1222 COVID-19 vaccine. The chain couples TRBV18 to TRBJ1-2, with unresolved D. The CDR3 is CASSPVEGNYGYTF. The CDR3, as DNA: TGTGCCAGCTCACCAGTAGAAGGAAACTATGGCTACACCTTC.